The rows below give T cell receptor beta chains drawn from one sample of a study of blood T cell repertoires in COVID-19. Clones were read by immunoSEQ multiplex PCR, and TCRdb kept only the in-frame ones, dropping some. In the table there are 200,000 or so clones, over 70% of which are singletons. The material sequenced was peripheral blood. The receptors shown here come from a woman between 65 and 79 years old with acute or convalescent COVID-19. Each CDR3 is given with its conserved first and last residue. A D gene is named only where the DNA matches it firmly. Clone size is given for some rows only: seen once, a few or many times, or a class if the clone is expanded.

V	J	size	D	CDR3	DNA
TRBV5-1	TRBJ2-3	.	.	CASSLLARRETDTQYF	TGCGCCAGCAGCTTGCTAGCGAGAAGGGAGACAGATACGCAGTATTTT
TRBV28	TRBJ1-1	.	TRBD1	CASSSGTENTEAFF	TGTGCCAGCAGTTCCGGGACAGAGAACACTGAAGCTTTCTTT
TRBV5-1	TRBJ2-5	.	TRBD2	CASSSGYRGGHF	TGCGCCAGCAGCTCGGGCTACCGCGGGGGGCACTTC
TRBV9	TRBJ2-3	.	.	CASSASMGTDTQYF	TGTGCCAGCAGCGCAAGCATGGGCACAGATACGCAGTATTTT
TRBV9	TRBJ2-5	.	TRBD2	CASSVSGGSPQETQYF	TGTGCCAGCAGCGTTTCTGGCGGGAGTCCCCAAGAGACCCAGTACTTC
TRBV15	TRBJ2-3	.	TRBD1	CATSGDRFKGNTQYF	TGTGCCACCAGCGGGGACAGGTTTAAAGGGAATACGCAGTATTTT
TRBV10-3	TRBJ2-3	.	.	CAISEPGTDTQYF	TGTGCCATCAGTGAGCCAGGCACAGATACGCAGTATTTT
TRBV23-1	TRBJ1-4	.	TRBD1	CASSRPTTGSGEKLFF	TGCGCCAGCAGTCGACCTACGACAGGGAGCGGTGAAAAACTGTTTTTT
TRBV6-1	TRBJ1-4	.	TRBD1	CASSESGGEEKLFF	TGTGCCAGCAGTGAATCAGGGGGCGAAGAAAAACTGTTTTTT
TRBV28	TRBJ1-2	.	TRBD1	CASSGARDRNYGYTF	TGTGCCAGCAGTGGTGCCAGGGACAGAAACTATGGCTACACCTTC
TRBV7-3	TRBJ2-1	.	TRBD1	CASSVDRDNEQFF	TGTGCCAGCAGCGTTGACAGGGACAATGAGCAGTTCTTC
TRBV7-9	TRBJ2-7	once	TRBD1	CASSLTPRGPLSYEQYF	TGTGCCAGCAGCTTAACCCCCAGGGGGCCTCTTAGCTACGAGCAGTACTTC
TRBV27	TRBJ1-6	few	.	CASMGAKFTSSYNSPLHF	TGTGCCAGCATGGGGGCCAAATTTACGAGCTCCTATAATTCACCCCTCCACTTT
TRBV2	TRBJ1-5	.	.	CASSEARQPQHF	TGTGCCAGCAGTGAAGCGCGGCAGCCCCAGCATTTT
TRBV27	TRBJ2-6	.	.	CASSFSGAGANVLTF	TGTGCCAGCAGTTTCTCAGGGGCTGGGGCCAACGTCCTGACTTTC
TRBV11-2	TRBJ2-3	.	TRBD2	CASSSGLAGADTQYF	TGTGCCAGCAGCTCGGGACTAGCGGGAGCAGATACGCAGTATTTT
TRBV5-4	TRBJ2-1	.	.	CASSLGGSGANEQFF	TGTGCCAGCAGCTTGGGCGGTAGCGGAGCCAATGAGCAGTTCTTC
TRBV5-1	TRBJ2-3	.	.	CASSFGSPEDTQYF	TGCGCCAGCAGCTTCGGGTCCCCGGAGGATACGCAGTATTTT
TRBV6-5	TRBJ2-2	.	TRBD1	CASTPWTGIGELFF	TGTGCCAGCACACCCTGGACAGGAATAGGGGAGCTGTTTTTT
TRBV11-2	TRBJ2-3	.	.	CASSRPLSGRDTQYF	TGTGCCAGCAGCCGACCCCTCTCCGGCAGGGATACGCAGTATTTT
TRBV6-5	TRBJ1-2	.	TRBD1	CASNDRVGGYTF	TGTGCCAGTAACGACAGGGTCGGGGGCTACACCTTC
TRBV3-1/TRBV3-2	TRBJ1-1	.	.	CASRNDPGTEAFF	TGTGCCAGCAGAAACGATCCGGGCACTGAAGCTTTCTTT
TRBV11-2	TRBJ2-7	.	TRBD2	CASSVSGGPYEQYF	TGTGCCAGCAGCGTTAGCGGGGGTCCCTACGAGCAGTACTTC
TRBV6-5	TRBJ1-2	.	.	CASSYDRNYGYTF	TGTGCCAGCAGTTACGACAGAAACTATGGCTACACCTTC
TRBV14	TRBJ2-3	few	TRBD2	CASSHGLAQDTQYF	TGTGCCAGCAGCCATGGACTAGCGCAAGATACGCAGTATTTT
TRBV7-3	TRBJ2-7	.	TRBD1	CASSLGQGVSYEQYF	TGTGCCAGCAGCTTAGGACAGGGGGTCTCCTACGAGCAGTACTTC
TRBV2	TRBJ1-5	.	TRBD1	CASSDSGTGRQPQHF	TGTGCCAGCAGTGATTCGGGGACAGGGAGGCAGCCCCAGCATTTT
TRBV27	TRBJ2-1	few	TRBD1	CASSPEGAARPYNEQFF	TGTGCCAGCAGTCCCGAGGGGGCAGCACGCCCCTACAATGAGCAGTTCTTC
TRBV5-6	TRBJ2-1	.	.	CASSRRDIVYNEQFF	TGTGCCAGCAGCCGCCGGGATATTGTCTACAATGAGCAGTTCTTC
TRBV3-1/TRBV3-2	TRBJ2-7	.	.	CASSQDSEQYF	TGTGCCAGCAGCCAAGACTCCGAGCAGTACTTC
TRBV15	TRBJ1-6	.	.	CATSGSANNSPLHF	TGTGCCACCAGCGGTAGCGCTAATAATTCACCCCTCCACTTT
TRBV10-3	TRBJ2-1	.	TRBD2	CAIRDLAEAGGEQFF	TGTGCCATCAGGGACCTAGCGGAGGCAGGCGGTGAGCAGTTCTTC
TRBV27	TRBJ2-7	medium-sized	.	CASSLGGQTYEQYF	TGTGCCAGCAGTTTGGGGGGTCAGACATACGAGCAGTACTTC
TRBV28	TRBJ1-5	.	TRBD1	CASRQGQGSNQPQHF	TGTGCCAGCAGACAAGGACAGGGAAGCAATCAGCCCCAGCATTTT
TRBV5-1	TRBJ2-7	.	.	CASSDDRYEQYF	TGCGCCAGCAGCGACGACAGGTACGAGCAGTACTTC
TRBV6-1	TRBJ2-3	few	TRBD2	CASSEASGILTDTQYF	TGTGCCAGCAGTGAAGCCAGCGGGATTCTTACAGATACGCAGTATTTT
TRBV29-1	TRBJ1-5	.	.	CSVAPGSNQPQHF	TGCAGCGTTGCGCCCGGGAGCAATCAGCCCCAGCATTTT
TRBV6-5	TRBJ1-5	.	TRBD1	CASSPGQGDNQPQHF	TGTGCCAGCAGTCCCGGACAGGGGGACAATCAGCCCCAGCATTTT
TRBV2	TRBJ2-7	.	.	CASTEGTTYEQYF	TGTGCCAGCACCGAGGGGACAACCTACGAGCAGTACTTC
TRBV6-6	TRBJ1-1	.	TRBD1	CASSPGTGYTEAFF	TGTGCCAGCAGCCCCGGGACAGGCTACACTGAAGCTTTCTTT
TRBV5-4	TRBJ1-2	.	.	CASSLDGNYGYTF	TGTGCCAGCAGCCTGGACGGTAACTATGGCTACACCTTC